The 21 T cell receptor beta chains below all came from one sample that was sequenced in a study of Graves' ophthalmopathy and Graves' hyperthyroidism. The authors amplified TCR beta CDR3 regions, and they did so from RNA transcripts for repertoire sequencing. HTBI-primed first-round RT-PCR preceded second-round multiplex PCR. Via MiXCR, TCRdb re-called the multiplex PCR reads, giving one row per CDR3 protein. Of about 700,000 distinct CDR3 sequences detected, roughly 41% appear once; the ten largest clones hold approximately 43%. Sequenced: peripheral blood. These receptors were collected from an adult man with Graves' ophthalmopathy.

The chain couples TRBV5-6 to TRBJ1-2; 7 nucleotides line up with TRBD1. J gave up 6 bases and V 4 bases, and 6 bases lay outside the gene matches. Germline V gives CDR1 SGHDT, CDR2 YYEEEE. CDR3 length: 13 amino acids. The CDR3 is CASSRGTANGYTF. CDR3 sequence (DNA): TGTGCCAGCAGCAGAGGGACAGCGAATGGCTACACCTTC.

A note on this clonotype: A read error may be the cause here, since a much bigger clone is one base away. The chain recombines TRBV20-1 with TRBJ2-6, with D perhaps assigned TRBD1 or TRBD2 (5 bases each). Germline CDR1 is DFQATT and CDR2 is SNEGSKA (reference sequence). There are 14 residues in the CDR3. The CDR3 reads CSAFQGSGGNVLTF. CDR3 in DNA: TGCAGTGCTTTCCAGGGCTCTGGGGGCAACGTCCTGACTTTC.

The sample holds one count of this clonotype. This could be a read error, since a much larger clone is one nucleotide away. This chain connects TRBV29-1 to TRBJ2-7; possible D gene TRBD1, 5 bases. The J call may not be correct, given that the DNA end is closer to TRBJ2-1. The length of the CDR3 is 13 residues. In germline, CDR1 is SQVTM, CDR2 ANQGSEA. CDR3 amino acids: CSVEMTANYEQFF. The CDR3 DNA reads TGCAGCGTTGAAATGACAGCCAACTACGAGCAGTTCTTC.

This clonotype was detected only a few times. In nucleotides, the CDR3 is TGTGCCAGCAGCTTAGATCGAGAGGTGATGTTTTTT. Translating gives CASSLDREVMFF. V is TRBV11-2 and J is TRBJ1-4; no clear D. CDR1 is SGHAT, CDR2 FQNNGV, per germline. The CDR3 contains 12 residues. V lost 0 bases and J 15 bases, leaving 11 bases between the germline ends.

Concerning this clonotype: One end of the junction fails to match germline, which may point to a read error. The chain recombines TRBV25-1 with TRBJ1-6; TRBD1 aligns across 7 bases. The V gene's germline CDR1 is MGHDK and CDR2 SYGVNS. CDR3 length: 16 amino acids. The chain's CDR3 is CAGSSAGTASRSPLHF. The CDR3 nucleotides are TGTGCCGGCAGCTCTGCCGGGACAGCTTCGCGTTCACCCCTCCACTTT. Complete variable domain (other parts from reference TRBV25-1 and TRBJ1-6): EADIYQTPRYLVIGTGKKITLECSQTMGHDKMYWYQQDPGMELHLIHYSYGVNSTEKGDLSSESTVSRIRTEHFPLTLESARPSHTSQYLCAGSSAGTASRSPLHFGNGTRLTVT.

This chain links TRBV7-9 with TRBJ2-2; TRBD1 matches 9 bases. Unmatched junction bases numbered 6, after V lost 5 bases and J lost 5 bases. The germline CDR1 and CDR2 sequences are SEHNR and FQNEAQ (reference sequence). The CDR3 runs to 15 residues. In DNA form, the CDR3 reads TGTGCCAGCAGCCGTTGGACAGGGGAAACCGGGGAGCTGTTTTTT. It yields the protein CASSRWTGETGELFF.

The chain couples TRBV19 to TRBJ1-2; 9 nucleotides match TRBD1. The V segment lost 3 bases and the J segment 4 bases; nucleotides outside the gene matches: 6. There are 15 residues in the CDR3. CDR1 and CDR2 from the germline V gene are LNHDA and SQIVND (reference sequence). CDR3 in amino acids: CASSMPGQGPYGYTF. Here the CDR3 DNA reads TGTGCCAGTAGTATGCCGGGACAGGGACCCTATGGCTACACCTTC.

This clonotype was picked up a small number of times. V usage is TRBV6-4 and J usage is TRBJ1-4; 10 bases are shared with TRBD1. This CDR3 comprises 15 residues. J lost 7 bases, V lost 5 bases, and 7 bases had no gene match. Germline CDR1 MRHNA, CDR2 SNTAGT. The CDR3 bases are TGTGCCAGCAGTTACCTGGGACAGGGGAGTGAAAAACTGTTTTTT. Protein: CASSYLGQGSEKLFF.

This clonotype was seen ten or more times. The chain joins TRBV10-3 to TRBJ1-1; the match to TRBD1 covers 8 bases. Germline loops: CDR1 ENHRY, CDR2 SYGVKD. This CDR3 region has 17 residues. Trimming took 7 bases from V and 3 from J; bases not matched to a gene: 16. The CDR3 region is CAIINDRGKFGYTEAFF. The CDR3 DNA sequence: TGTGCCATCATAAATGACAGGGGCAAGTTCGGTTACACTGAAGCTTTCTTT.

Regarding this clonotype: One junction end does not reproduce the germline sequence, and a read error may be involved. The chain couples TRBV10-3 to TRBJ2-5; 12 positions agree with TRBD2. Germline assignment: CDR1 ENHRY and CDR2 SYGVKD. The CDR3 runs 16 residues. The CDR3 DNA follows: TGTGCCAGCAGTGGATTACTAGCGGGGGGCTCGGAGACCCAGTACTTC. Its translation: CASSGLLAGGSETQYF.

This clonotype was seen ten or more times. The chain uses TRBV2 and TRBJ2-5; no firm D call. The V gene lost 7 bases and the J gene lost 2 bases, with 14 bases spanning the gap. Germline V gene data show CDR1 as SNHLY and CDR2 as FYNNEI. CDR3 length equals 14 residues. The CDR3 protein is CASTTLRQQETQYF. The CDR3 DNA reads as TGTGCCAGCACGACCTTACGGCAGCAAGAGACCCAGTACTTC. Drawing the rest from reference TRBV2 and TRBJ2-5, the complete variable domain is EPEVTQTPSHQVTQMGQEVILRCVPISNHLYFYWYRQILGQKVEFLVSFYNNEISEKSEIFDDQFSVERPDGSNFTLKIRSTKLEDSAMYFCASTTLRQQETQYFGPGTRLLVL.

As concerns this clonotype: It may be a read error: a sequence one base away is much more abundant. This chain joins TRBV7-8 and TRBJ1-4; no reliable D call. CDR1 is SGHVS, CDR2 FQNEAQ, per germline. The CDR3 is 13 amino acids. CDR3 sequence: CANSPGIREKLFF. The CDR3 DNA sequence: TGTGCCAACAGCCCGGGGATACGTGAAAAACTGTTTTTT. Looking up the rest from reference TRBV7-8 and TRBJ1-4 gives the full variable domain: GAGVSQSPRYKVAKRGQDVALRCDPISGHVSLFWYQQALGQGPEFLTYFQNEAQLDKSGLPSDRFFAERPEGSVSTLKIQRTQQEDSAVYLCANSPGIREKLFFGSGTQLSVL.

The CDR3 nucleotides read TGTGCCAGCTCACCACCGAGTGGGGGGAAGACCCAGTACTTC. This encodes CASSPPSGGKTQYF. The V and J genes are TRBV25-1 and TRBJ2-5, with a weak D call TRBD2 (6 bases). The CDR3 length is 14 residues. V was trimmed by 8 bases and J by 6 bases, leaving 19 bases between them. The V gene's germline CDR1 is MGHDK and CDR2 SYGVNS.

The rearrangement uses TRBV12-3 or TRBV12-4 and TRBJ1-2; D possibly corresponds to TRBD1 (5 bases). The CDR3 length is 16 residues. V was pared by 3 bases and J by 4 bases, with 18 bases between. CDR3 nucleotides: TGTGCCAGCAGTTTTGGGGGTGCGCGTTCCTCCTATGGCTACACCTTC. Translating it yields CASSFGGARSSYGYTF.

On this clonotype itself: This may be a read error, as it is one base from a much larger clone. This is likely a read error, given that the CDR3 carries no conserved phenylalanine or tryptophan at its end. The gene calls are TRBV9 and TRBJ2-5; D is uncertain. The germline V gene encodes CDR1 SGDLS and CDR2 YYNGEE. This CDR3 spans 16 amino acids. With 4 bases removed from V and 3 bases from J, the gap between germline ends came to 19 bases. The CDR3 loop reads CASSLGPLEKEETQYV. The CDR3 DNA reads as TGTGCCAGCAGCCTCGGCCCATTAGAGAAAGAAGAGACCCAGTACGTC.

This clonotype appeared a single time. A single base separates this from a much larger clone, so it may be a read error. This chain uses TRBV7-2 with TRBJ1-2; D gene uncertain. Germline lookup yields CDR1 SGHTA and CDR2 FQGNSA. This CDR3 spans 15 amino acids. The CDR3 DNA is TGTGCCAGCAGCTTGGCCGGCAGCGCATTCTATGGCAACACCTTC. This gives the protein CASSLAGSAFYGNTF.

This clonotype was found many times. J is TRBJ1-1 and V is TRBV7-8, with 8 nucleotides matching TRBD1. The CDR3 runs 14 residues. Unmatched junction bases numbered 2, after V lost 0 bases and J lost 5 bases. Germline CDR1 and CDR2: SGHVS and FQNEAQ. The CDR3 region has the DNA TGTGCCAGCAGCTTAGCGACAGGGGATACTGAAGCTTTCTTT. Encoded protein: CASSLATGDTEAFF.

This clonotype was observed a handful of times. J is TRBJ2-5 and V is TRBV9, with TRBD1 as a possible D gene (5 bases). The CDR3 has 15 amino acids. Germline V gene data show CDR1 as SGDLS and CDR2 as YYNGEE. Trimming left V 0 bases short and J 4 bases short, with 13 bases between. The CDR3 DNA is TGTGCCAGCAGCGTAGGGGGCAGTCCCGGAGAGACCCAGTACTTC. Protein: CASSVGGSPGETQYF.

This chain joins TRBV25-1 and TRBJ1-1, with 7 bases fitting TRBD1. The junction had 7 bases not matched to a gene; V was cut back by 4 bases and J by 5 bases. CDR1 and CDR2 (germline): MGHDK, SYGVNS. The CDR3 contains 14 residues. The CDR3 bases are TGTGCCAGCAGTGCGACAGGGTTAGGGACTGAAGCTTTCTTT. This encodes CASSATGLGTEAFF.

This clonotype was found many times. The genes are TRBV10-3 and TRBJ1-2; D is uncertain. The germline V gene encodes CDR1 ENHRY and CDR2 SYGVKD. CDR3 size: 13 residues. V gave up 2 bases and J gave up 6 bases, with 10 bases separating them. For the CDR3, the DNA is TGTGCCATCAGTGAGGTCATCGGGCATGGCTACACCTTC. This encodes CAISEVIGHGYTF.

V and J are TRBV2 and TRBJ1-5; 9 bases are shared with TRBD1. The CDR3 sequence is 17 residues long. V was pared by 5 bases and J by 0 bases, with 8 bases of the junction left unmatched. Germline V gene sequence: CDR1 SNHLY, CDR2 FYNNEI. CDR3 residues: CASSSLTGGISNQPQHF. The CDR3 DNA reads TGTGCCAGCAGTAGTCTGACAGGGGGGATTAGCAATCAGCCCCAGCATTTT.